The 21 T cell receptor beta chains listed next were all sequenced from one sample in a study of T-cell memory formation after mild COVID-19 (dated by TCRdb to the early 2020s). Library preparation used 5' RACE. Sequencing relied on an Illumina NovaSeq 6000. TCRdb trimmed the raw reads at Q25, called clones with MiXCR and kept productive beta chains. Merged by CDR3 protein, the rows form single entries marked with the most common genes and DNA. For this sample there are roughly 130,000 distinct CDR3 sequences; about 17% appear just once. The top ten hold over 4% of the sample. The sample consisted of PBMCs or a T cell subset sorted from them (not recorded which). The source is a young man who had mild COVID-19 (a few samples of this study predate the infection). The sample titles of this study are shuffled in the database, so cell type and time point are left out; the donor was told from shared clones.

This clonotype was seen at least ten times. Compared with germline, one end of the junction differs, possibly owing to a read error. This sequence joins TRBV12-3 or TRBV12-4 and TRBJ2-1, with TRBD1 matching over 8 bases. This CDR3 region has 15 residues. The CDR3 protein is CASSHNRGQAGPTVF. The CDR3 DNA reads TGTGCCAGCAGCCATAACCGGGGACAGGCGGGTCCGACGGTCTTC.

This clonotype was detected only a few times. Sequence at one end of the junction differs from germline and may be a read error. The gene calls are TRBV15 and TRBJ1-1; the D is unclear. The CDR3 has 13 amino acids. Germline V gene data show CDR1 as LNHNV and CDR2 as YYDKDF (reference sequence). The CDR3 DNA follows: TGTGCCACCACCAGAGTCGGGCGAGAACAAGCTTTCTTT. Amino acid sequence: CATTRVGREQAFF. The entire variable domain, with the rest obtained from reference TRBV15 and TRBJ1-1, is as follows: DAMVIQNPRYQVTQFGKPVTLSCSQTLNHNVMYWYQQKSSQAPKLLFHYYDKDFNNEADTPDNFQSRRPNTSFCFLDIRSPGLGDTAMYLCATTRVGREQAFFGQGTRLTVV.

The CDR3 region is CASSPPGLPDTQYF. In nucleotides, the CDR3 is TGTGCCAGCTCACCACCGGGGCTCCCAGATACGCAGTATTTT. This chain joins TRBV18 and TRBJ2-3; TRBD1 might be the D (5 bases). The CDR3 extends over 14 amino acids. Trimming took 0 bases from V and 4 from J, leaving 8 bases between them. The germline V gene encodes CDR1 KGHSH and CDR2 LQKENI.

The J gene is TRBJ1-2, the V gene TRBV20-1; D gene unclear. V lost 4 bases and J 5 bases, leaving 20 bases between the germline ends. This CDR3 region has 15 residues. Per germline, CDR1 DFQATT and CDR2 SNEGSKA (reference sequence). This CDR3 is CSATPPARAGYGYTF. The CDR3 DNA follows: TGCAGTGCTACCCCCCCCGCCCGGGCCGGGTATGGCTACACCTTC.

V usage is TRBV7-6 and J usage is TRBJ1-3; D is perhaps TRBD1 (6 bases). CDR1 and CDR2 (germline): SGHVS, FNYEAQ. The CDR3 consists of 14 residues. V lost 5 bases and J 6 bases, leaving 14 bases between the germline ends. This chain's CDR3 is CASSRGGTTNTIYF. CDR3 DNA: TGTGCCAGCAGCCGAGGCGGGACAACAAACACCATATATTTT.

The rearrangement uses TRBV10-3 and TRBJ1-4; 8 bases map to TRBD1. The V gene's germline CDR1 is ENHRY and CDR2 SYGVKD. The junction had 7 bases not matched to a gene; V was cut back by 6 bases and J by 4 bases. This CDR3 is 15 amino acids long. The CDR3 region is CAISAGTGINEKLFF. The CDR3 region has the DNA TGTGCCATCAGCGCAGGGACAGGCATTAATGAAAAACTGTTTTTT.

A few counts support this clonotype. The genes are TRBV27 and TRBJ2-1; 7 bases agree with TRBD2. V shed 2 bases, J shed 8 bases, and the junction held 9 bases outside the gene matches. CDR1 is MNHEY and CDR2 is SMNVEV in the germline V gene (reference sequence). This CDR3 has 15 residues. CDR3 DNA: TGTGCCAGCAGTTTAAAGGTCGGGGGGATCCATGAGCAGTTCTTC. This translates into CASSLKVGGIHEQFF.

The gene calls are TRBV6-1 and TRBJ1-2; D is perhaps TRBD1 (6 bases). Germline loops: CDR1 MNHNS, CDR2 SASEGT. The length of the CDR3 is 14 residues. Trimming stripped 5 bases from V and 8 bases from J, with 18 bases between. The CDR3 loop reads CASSSPGTLKGYTF. In DNA form, the CDR3 reads TGTGCCAGCAGTTCACCCGGGACACTAAAGGGCTACACCTTC.

This chain joins TRBV29-1 and TRBJ1-1; the match to TRBD1 covers 8 bases. Germline-derived CDR1 and CDR2 are SQVTM and ANQGSEA. Losses at the gene ends were 7 bases for V and 6 bases for J; bases not matched to a gene: 19. The CDR3 sequence is 16 residues long. As DNA, the CDR3 is TGCAGCGCGATCGGACAGGGAGGGGGGTTTGACGCTGAAGCTTTCTTT. It specifies CSAIGQGGGFDAEAFF.

The chain has TRBV5-6 and TRBJ2-5; D perhaps matches TRBD2 (6 bases). The germline V gene has CDR1 SGHDT and CDR2 YYEEEE. V was pared by 4 bases and J by 5 bases, with 15 bases between. There are 14 residues in the CDR3. The CDR3 DNA follows: TGTGCCAGCAGCCTCCTTGGGGGGAAGGAGACCCAGTACTTC. Encoded protein: CASSLLGGKETQYF. Looking up the rest from reference TRBV5-6 and TRBJ2-5 gives the full variable domain: DAGVTQSPTHLIKTRGQQVTLRCSPKSGHDTVSWYQQALGQGPQFIFQYYEEEERQRGNFPDRFSGHQFPNYSSELNVNALLLGDSALYLCASSLLGGKETQYFGPGTRLLVL.

CDR3 nucleotides: TGTGCCAGCAGTTTATCGGGCAGGAGCCACACCTTC. Its protein is CASSLSGRSHTF. V and J are TRBV12-3 or TRBV12-4 and TRBJ1-2; no clear D gene. The CDR3 has 12 residues. Trimming took off 2 bases at V and 12 bases at J, with 13 bases between the two ends.

There are a few counts of this clonotype. The chain joins TRBV24-1 to TRBJ2-7; D not resolved. Germline values: CDR1 KGHDR, CDR2 SFDVKD. The V end was cut by 4 bases, the J end by 2 bases, with 5 bases between. The length of the CDR3 is 12 residues. The CDR3 loop is CATSEVAYEQYV. Written as DNA, the CDR3 is TGTGCCACCAGTGAGGTTGCCTACGAGCAGTACGTC.

Many counts were recorded for this clonotype. The rearrangement uses TRBV5-1 and TRBJ2-1; 13 bases are a match to TRBD2. V was clipped by 4 bases and J by 1 base; unmatched bases: 2. This CDR3 region has 16 residues. Germline V lookup: CDR1 SGHRS, CDR2 YFSETQ. The CDR3 here is CASSRTSGGSYNEQFF. CDR3 bases: TGCGCCAGCAGCAGGACTAGCGGGGGTTCCTACAATGAGCAGTTCTTC.

This clonotype was detected only a few times. J is TRBJ2-5 and V is TRBV10-3, with 7 bases aligning to TRBD1. This CDR3 contains 13 residues. V lost 5 bases to trimming and J lost 5 bases; unmatched junction nucleotides: 5. From germline, CDR1 is ENHRY and CDR2 SYGVKD. CDR3 in amino acids: CAISRKGGETQYF. Here the CDR3 DNA reads TGTGCCATCAGTAGAAAAGGGGGCGAGACCCAGTACTTC.

The chain carries TRBV20-1 and TRBJ2-5; D ambiguous. The V end lost 0 bases, the J end lost 1 base, and 9 bases lay between the germline ends. Germline-derived CDR1 and CDR2 are DFQATT and SNEGSKA (reference sequence). This CDR3 is 14 amino acids long. The CDR3 nucleotides are TGCAGTGCTAGAGACTGGGAAGGCCAAGAGACCCAGTACTTC. Amino acid sequence: CSARDWEGQETQYF.

The V call is TRBV5-1, the J call TRBJ2-3; no clear D. V gave up 0 bases and J gave up 0 bases, with 8 bases separating them. Germline V lookup: CDR1 SGHRS, CDR2 YFSETQ. The CDR3 has 15 amino acids. The CDR3 loop reads CASSLEGRSTDTQYF. Here the CDR3 DNA reads TGCGCCAGCAGCTTGGAAGGGCGGAGCACAGATACGCAGTATTTT.

In its sample, this clonotype is medium-sized. J is TRBJ2-6 and V is TRBV12-3 or TRBV12-4; D perhaps matches TRBD1 (5 bases). The CDR3 covers 15 residues. The ends were cut back, 2 bases at V and 13 bases at J, with 18 bases in the middle. DNA for the CDR3: TGTGCCAGCAGTTTAATGTGGGGCCCCCTTCCGGTCCTGACTTTC. Residues: CASSLMWGPLPVLTF.

V usage is TRBV12-3 or TRBV12-4 and J usage is TRBJ1-2, with TRBD1 matching over 7 bases. V gave up 2 bases and J gave up 8 bases; unmatched junction bases: 8. This CDR3 region has 14 residues. The chain's CDR3 is CASSLTDRAKGYTF. CDR3 in DNA: TGTGCCAGCAGTTTAACCGACAGGGCAAAGGGCTACACCTTC.

V usage is TRBV12-3 or TRBV12-4 and J usage is TRBJ1-1; TRBD1 is a possible D gene (6 bases). V lost 6 bases, J lost 1 base, and 15 bases lay in between. The length of the CDR3 is 15 residues. Here the CDR3 reads CASRKRGSGNTEAFF. The CDR3 DNA reads TGTGCCAGCAGGAAAAGGGGGTCCGGGAACACTGAAGCTTTCTTT.

The chain joins TRBV5-1 to TRBJ2-7, with no clear D. CDR1 and CDR2 (germline): SGHRS, YFSETQ. Between the trimmed V and J ends, which lost 5 bases and 0 bases, there was a span of 9 bases. The CDR3 covers 13 residues. Written as DNA, the CDR3 is TGCGCCAGCAGATCGGACGGCTCCTACGAGCAGTACGTC. Translation gives CASRSDGSYEQYV.

This clonotype was observed many times. V usage is TRBV5-1 and J usage is TRBJ2-3, with D perhaps being TRBD1 or TRBD2 (7 bases each). The CDR3 spans 15 residues. Germline values: CDR1 SGHRS, CDR2 YFSETQ. The V and J ends lost 4 bases and 3 bases respectively, with 15 bases between them. The CDR3 sequence: CASSPAGGGTDTQYF. CDR3 in DNA: TGCGCCAGCAGCCCCGCAGGGGGGGGTACAGATACGCAGTATTTT.